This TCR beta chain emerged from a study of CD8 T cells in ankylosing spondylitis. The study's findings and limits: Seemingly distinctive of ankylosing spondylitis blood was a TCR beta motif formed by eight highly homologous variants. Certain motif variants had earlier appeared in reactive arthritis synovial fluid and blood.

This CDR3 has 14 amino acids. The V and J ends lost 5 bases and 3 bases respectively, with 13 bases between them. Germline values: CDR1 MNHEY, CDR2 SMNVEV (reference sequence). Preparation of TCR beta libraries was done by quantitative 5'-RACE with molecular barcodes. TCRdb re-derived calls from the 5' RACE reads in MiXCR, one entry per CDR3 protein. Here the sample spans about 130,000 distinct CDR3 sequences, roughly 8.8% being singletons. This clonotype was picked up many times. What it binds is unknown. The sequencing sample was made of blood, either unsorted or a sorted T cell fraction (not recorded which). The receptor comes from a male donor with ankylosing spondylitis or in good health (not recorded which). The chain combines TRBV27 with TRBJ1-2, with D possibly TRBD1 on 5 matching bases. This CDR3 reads CASSRAGSYYGYTF. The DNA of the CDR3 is TGTGCCAGCAGTCGGGCAGGGTCCTACTATGGCTACACCTTC.